The present T cell receptor beta chain was sequenced within a study of control samples from healthy donors and cancer patients. The V gene lost 4 bases and the J gene lost 2 bases, with 9 bases spanning the gap. CDR1 and CDR2 from the germline V gene are SGHTA and FQGTGA. This CDR3 is 15 amino acids long. TCRdb keeps only in-frame clones here, not all; method: immunoSEQ multiplex PCR. The table has tens of thousands of clones, approximately 94% seen once. Sequencing input: blood. V is TRBV7-3 and J is TRBJ2-6; no firm D call. This TCR derives from a man aged 30 to 45 in good health. The CDR3 here is CASSSSGPGANVLTF. CDR3 DNA sequence: TGTGCCAGCAGCTCCTCAGGACCTGGGGCCAACGTCCTGACTTTC.